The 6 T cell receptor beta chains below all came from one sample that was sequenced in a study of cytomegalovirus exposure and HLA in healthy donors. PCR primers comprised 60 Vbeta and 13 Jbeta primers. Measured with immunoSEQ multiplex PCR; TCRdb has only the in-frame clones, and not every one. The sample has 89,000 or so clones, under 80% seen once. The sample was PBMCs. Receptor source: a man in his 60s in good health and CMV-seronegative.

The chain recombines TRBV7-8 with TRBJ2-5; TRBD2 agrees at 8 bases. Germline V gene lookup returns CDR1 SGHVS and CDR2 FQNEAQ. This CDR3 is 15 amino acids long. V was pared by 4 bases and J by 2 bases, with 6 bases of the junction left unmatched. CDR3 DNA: TGTGCCAGCAGCTCCCTCGGGGGGGAACAAGAGACCCAGTACTTC. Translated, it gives CASSSLGGEQETQYF. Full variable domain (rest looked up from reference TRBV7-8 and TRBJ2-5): GAGVSQSPRYKVAKRGQDVALRCDPISGHVSLFWYQQALGQGPEFLTYFQNEAQLDKSGLPSDRFFAERPEGSVSTLKIQRTQQEDSAVYLCASSSLGGEQETQYFGPGTRLLVL.

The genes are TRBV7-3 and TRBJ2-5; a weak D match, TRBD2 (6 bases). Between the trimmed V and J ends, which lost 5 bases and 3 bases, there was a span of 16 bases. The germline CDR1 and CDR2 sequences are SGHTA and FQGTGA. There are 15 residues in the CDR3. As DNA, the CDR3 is TGTGCCAGCAGCCCTCAAGGGACTCCGGAAGAGACCCAGTACTTC. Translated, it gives CASSPQGTPEETQYF.

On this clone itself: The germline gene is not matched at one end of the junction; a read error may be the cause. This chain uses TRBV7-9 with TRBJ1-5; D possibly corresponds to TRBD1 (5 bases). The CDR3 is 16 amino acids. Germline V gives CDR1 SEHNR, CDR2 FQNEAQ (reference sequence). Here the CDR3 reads CSSSLAPGDSNQPQHF. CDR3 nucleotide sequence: TGTTCCAGCAGCTTAGCGCCGGGGGATAGCAATCAGCCCCAGCATTTT. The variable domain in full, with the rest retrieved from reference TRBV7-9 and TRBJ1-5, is DTGVSQNPRHKITKRGQNVTFRCDPISEHNRLYWYRQTLGQGPEFLTYFQNEAQLEKSRLLSDRFSAERPKGSFSTLEIQRTEQGDSAMYLCSSSLAPGDSNQPQHFGDGTRLSIL.

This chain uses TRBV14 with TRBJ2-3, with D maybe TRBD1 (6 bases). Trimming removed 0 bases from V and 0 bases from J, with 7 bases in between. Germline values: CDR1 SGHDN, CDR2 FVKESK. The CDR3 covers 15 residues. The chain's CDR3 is CASSQEQGSTDTQYF. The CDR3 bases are TGTGCCAGCAGCCAAGAGCAGGGGAGCACAGATACGCAGTATTTT.

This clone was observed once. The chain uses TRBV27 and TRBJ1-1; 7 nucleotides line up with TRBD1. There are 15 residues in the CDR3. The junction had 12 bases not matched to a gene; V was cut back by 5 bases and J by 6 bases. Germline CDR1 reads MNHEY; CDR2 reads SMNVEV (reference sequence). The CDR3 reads CASSQHRQGRAEAFF. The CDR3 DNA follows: TGTGCCAGCAGTCAACACCGACAGGGAAGGGCTGAAGCTTTCTTT.

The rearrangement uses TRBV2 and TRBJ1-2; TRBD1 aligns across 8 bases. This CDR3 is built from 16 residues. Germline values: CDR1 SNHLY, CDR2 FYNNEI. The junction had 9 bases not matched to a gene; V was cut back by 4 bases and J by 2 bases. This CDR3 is CASSGWRTGKNYGYTF. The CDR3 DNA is TGTGCCAGCAGTGGTTGGCGGACAGGGAAGAACTATGGCTACACCTTC.